Reported below is one T cell receptor (beta chain). This sample is drawn from a study of control samples from healthy donors and cancer patients. Method: immunoSEQ multiplex PCR; TCRdb's copy keeps in-frame clones and lacks some. The table has roughly 220,000 clones, around 94% seen once. Germline V gene lookup returns CDR1 MNHEY and CDR2 SMNVEV (reference sequence). The CDR3 is 15 residues long. V trimming: 4 bases; J trimming: 0 bases; junction bases outside the gene matches: 6. J is TRBJ2-7 and V is TRBV27, with 7 bases lining up with TRBD1. The source is a man in his forties or fifties in good health. Specimen: blood. The CDR3 spells CASSSGQIRSYEQYF. CDR3 DNA sequence: TGTGCCAGCAGTTCGGGACAGATCCGCTCCTACGAGCAGTACTTC.